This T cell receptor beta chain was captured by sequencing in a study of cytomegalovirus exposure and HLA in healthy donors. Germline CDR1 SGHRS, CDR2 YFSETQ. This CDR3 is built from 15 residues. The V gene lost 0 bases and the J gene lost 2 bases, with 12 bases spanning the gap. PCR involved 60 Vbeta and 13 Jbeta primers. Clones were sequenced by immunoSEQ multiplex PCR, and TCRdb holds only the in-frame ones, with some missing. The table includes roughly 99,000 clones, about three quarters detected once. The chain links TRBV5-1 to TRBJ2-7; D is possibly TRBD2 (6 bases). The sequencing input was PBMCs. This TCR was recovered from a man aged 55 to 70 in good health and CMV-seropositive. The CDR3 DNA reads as TGCGCCAGCAGCTTGGCCGGGACGGGAGCCTACGAGCAGTACTTC. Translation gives CASSLAGTGAYEQYF.